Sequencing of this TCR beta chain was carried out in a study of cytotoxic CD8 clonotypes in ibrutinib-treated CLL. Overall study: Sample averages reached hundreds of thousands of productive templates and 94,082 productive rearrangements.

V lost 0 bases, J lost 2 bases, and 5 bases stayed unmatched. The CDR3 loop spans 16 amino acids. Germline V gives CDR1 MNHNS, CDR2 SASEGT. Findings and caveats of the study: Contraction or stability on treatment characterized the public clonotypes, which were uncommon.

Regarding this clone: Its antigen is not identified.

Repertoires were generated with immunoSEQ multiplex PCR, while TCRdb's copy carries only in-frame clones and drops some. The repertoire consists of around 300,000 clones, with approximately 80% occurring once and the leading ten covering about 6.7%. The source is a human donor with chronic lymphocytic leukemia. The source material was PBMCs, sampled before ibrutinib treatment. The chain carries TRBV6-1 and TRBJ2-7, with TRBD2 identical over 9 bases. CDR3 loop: CASSEALGGRAYEQYF. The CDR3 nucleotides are TGTGCCAGCAGTGAAGCGCTTGGCGGGAGGGCCTACGAGCAGTACTTC.